Listed below are T cell receptor beta chains from one sample, sequenced in a study of T cell changes during pregnancy in multiple sclerosis. The repertoire was sequenced with immunoSEQ multiplex PCR; TCRdb's copy has only in-frame clones and lacks some. This table holds 50,000 to 70,000 clones, about nine tenths found once. This specimen consisted of peripheral blood, obtained in the second trimester of pregnancy. The receptor set was obtained from a female donor with multiple sclerosis, enrolled in a pregnancy study. The conserved cysteine and the conserved F or W are not part of the CDR3 here.

TRBV7-9,ASSLQGNTEAF
TRBV14,ASSLPPGQPEKLF
TRBV18,ASSAGGALSQPQH
TRBV6-4,ASSDSVGAIDTQY
TRBV9,ASSVGTQKNYNEQF
TRBV5-4,ASSLDSSGANVLT
TRBV5-4,ASSGRGPKNIQY
TRBV19,ASSMGMAFSSGEAF
TRBV28,ASSQAQGGTIY
TRBV15,ATRDSGGTYEQY
TRBV10-1,ASSDRVWGEQY